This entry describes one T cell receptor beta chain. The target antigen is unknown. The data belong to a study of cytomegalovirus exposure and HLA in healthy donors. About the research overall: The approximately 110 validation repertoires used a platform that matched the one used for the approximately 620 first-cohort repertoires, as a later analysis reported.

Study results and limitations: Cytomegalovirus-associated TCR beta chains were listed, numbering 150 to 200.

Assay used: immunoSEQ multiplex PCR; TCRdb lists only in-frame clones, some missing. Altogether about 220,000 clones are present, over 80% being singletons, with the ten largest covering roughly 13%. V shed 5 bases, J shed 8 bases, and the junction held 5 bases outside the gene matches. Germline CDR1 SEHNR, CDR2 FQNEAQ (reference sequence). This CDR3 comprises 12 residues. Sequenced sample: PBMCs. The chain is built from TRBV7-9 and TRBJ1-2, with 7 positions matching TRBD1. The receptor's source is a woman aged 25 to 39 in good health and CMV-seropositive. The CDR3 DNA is TGTGCCAGCAGCCCAGGACAGGCGGGCTACACCTTC. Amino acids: CASSPGQAGYTF.